Described below is a single T cell receptor beta chain sequence and its context. The record originates from a study of blood T cells in healthy people across ages. Trimming left V 0 bases short and J 4 bases short, with 7 bases between. This CDR3 region has 14 residues. CDR1 is MNHEY, CDR2 SVGEGT, per germline. The use of a sample-barcoded 5' primer and a J-beta primer mix characterized a second PCR of about 7 to 12 cycles. TCRdb recomputed calls from the 5' RACE reads with MiXCR, one row per CDR3 protein. Of approximately 900,000 distinct CDR3 sequences detected, approximately 32% appear once; the ten largest clones hold 9.5% to 13%. Another study also made use of these data, one on T cells of mothers and their children. That paper adds: In this cohort, donors were three healthy Caucasian mothers plus their six children. Mother-child pairs who were related displayed a slightly higher overlap than unrelated pairs, a difference that was non-significant.

V and J are TRBV6-2 or TRBV6-3 and TRBJ1-5; TRBD1 is a possible D gene (5 bases). The receptor's source is a middle-aged woman in good health. Material: blood. CDR3 sequence: CASSYSGANQPQHF. Here the CDR3 DNA reads TGTGCCAGCAGTTACTCCGGGGCTAATCAGCCCCAGCATTTT.